A selection of T cell receptor beta chains follows, all from one sample in a study of shared clonotypes between healthy human individuals. TCRdb keeps only in-frame clones here, not all; method: immunoSEQ multiplex PCR. Altogether hundreds of thousands of clones are present, roughly 83% being singletons, with the ten largest covering roughly 13%. Sample: PBMCs. The receptors shown here come from a woman aged 40 to 50 in good health. Some clones in this sample may be carry-over from other donors' samples. CDR3s include the opening cysteine and the closing phenylalanine or tryptophan. A D gene is named only where the DNA matches it firmly. Size is stated for part of the rows, as once, few or many counts, or as a class when the clone is expanded.

cdr3_nt	cdr3_aa	v_call	clone_size	j_call	d_call
TGCGCCAGCAGCCCTCGGAGCGGGAGTGAGGATGAGCAGTTCTTC	CASSPRSGSEDEQFF	TRBV5-1	.	TRBJ2-1	TRBD2
TGTGCCAGCAGCGGGAGCTTTACCGGGGAGCTGTTTTTT	CASSGSFTGELFF	TRBV9	many	TRBJ2-2	.
TGTGCCAGCAGTTACTCGACAGGGACCACTGAAGCTTTCTTT	CASSYSTGTTEAFF	TRBV6-5	.	TRBJ1-1	TRBD1
TGTGCCAGCAGCGCCCGGGGCAGGGGGCGCGGGCTGTTTTTT	CASSARGRGRGLFF	TRBV7-2	.	TRBJ1-4	TRBD1
TGTGCCAGTAGTGAGACTAGCGGGGTTGGCGGGGAGCTGTTTTTT	CASSETSGVGGELFF	TRBV19	.	TRBJ2-2	TRBD2
TGTGCCAGCAGCTCTAGCGGGAGGGCCGGGGAGACCCAGTACTTC	CASSSSGRAGETQYF	TRBV7-3	few	TRBJ2-5	TRBD2
TGTGCCAGCAGCCTCTCTTCCGGGACAGGGAGCTCCTACGAGCAGTACTTC	CASSLSSGTGSSYEQYF	TRBV7-9	.	TRBJ2-7	TRBD1
TGTGCCAGCTCAGTGAACACTGAAGCTTTCTTT	CASSVNTEAFF	TRBV18	.	TRBJ1-1	.
TGCGCCAGCAGCGGGAACAGGGAAGAGACCCAGTACTTC	CASSGNREETQYF	TRBV5-1	.	TRBJ2-5	.
TGCGCCAGCAGTCCTAGCGGGAGAACCTACGAGCAGTACTTC	CASSPSGRTYEQYF	TRBV10-2	.	TRBJ2-7	TRBD2
TGTGCCAGCAGCTCCCTAGACAAACCGAACACTGAAGCTTTCTTT	CASSSLDKPNTEAFF	TRBV7-9	.	TRBJ1-1	.
TGTGCCAGCAGTTCAGGACAGGGACCCCTGGAAAGGCTGTTTTTT	CASSSGQGPLERLFF	TRBV28	.	TRBJ1-4	TRBD1
TGTGCAAGTCGCTTACACAATCGGGAGATGGGTGAAGAGACCCAGTACTTC	CASRLHNREMGEETQYF	TRBV12-2	.	TRBJ2-5	.
TGTGCCAGCAGCTCGCCAAGGGGACTAGCGGGAGCCTCGGGGCCCGGGGAGCTGTTTTTT	CASSSPRGLAGASGPGELFF	TRBV7-3	.	TRBJ2-2	TRBD2
TGTGCCAGCAGTGTTGATCCGGGACTAGCGGTTTCCTACGAGCAGTACTTC	CASSVDPGLAVSYEQYF	TRBV2	.	TRBJ2-7	TRBD2
TGTGCCAGCAGCCAAGGGCTGGAAACCGGGGAGCTGTTTTTT	CASSQGLETGELFF	TRBV5-4	.	TRBJ2-2	.
TGTGCCAGCAGTTTGTACAGGGGGCATGGGAATGAGCAGTTCTTC	CASSLYRGHGNEQFF	TRBV27	.	TRBJ2-1	TRBD1
TGTGCCAGCCGGACTAGCGGGGATGAGCAGTTCTTC	CASRTSGDEQFF	TRBV6-5	.	TRBJ2-1	TRBD2
TGTGCCACCAGCAGAGCCCCCCGGGAGACCCAGTACTTC	CATSRAPRETQYF	TRBV15	.	TRBJ2-5	.
TGTGCCAGCAGCTTGGGGTGGTCCGATACGCAGTATTTT	CASSLGWSDTQYF	TRBV11-3	.	TRBJ2-3	.
TGTGCCAGCTCACCCCGGGATAGCGGGATTCCCTACGAGCAGTACTTC	CASSPRDSGIPYEQYF	TRBV18	.	TRBJ2-7	TRBD2
TGTGCCAGCCGGAGCCCGGGCCGCCACTACGAGCAGTACTTC	CASRSPGRHYEQYF	TRBV2	.	TRBJ2-7	.
TGTGCCATCAGTGAGTCTATCTCAGGGGTCTACAATGAGCAGTTCTTC	CAISESISGVYNEQFF	TRBV10-3	.	TRBJ2-1	.
TGTGCCAGCAGCTCCCATTCGGGGGGCGCGAACAATGAGCAGTTCTTC	CASSSHSGGANNEQFF	TRBV7-9	.	TRBJ2-1	.
TGTGCCAGCAGCCCCGATGGAGCGGGAGCGGGGGGCGAGCAGTACTTC	CASSPDGAGAGGEQYF	TRBV7-3	.	TRBJ2-7	TRBD2
TGTGCCAGCTCCCCCACCTCCTGGGAGACCCAGTACTTC	CASSPTSWETQYF	TRBV18	.	TRBJ2-5	.
TGTGCCAGCCGGAGGGGGGAAAAAGAGACCCAGTACTTC	CASRRGEKETQYF	TRBV18	.	TRBJ2-5	.
TGTGCCATCAATCCCGGGACAGGTAATGAGCAGTTCTTC	CAINPGTGNEQFF	TRBV10-3	few	TRBJ2-1	TRBD1
TGTGCCAGCAGCCCAGGGACAGGAGGGGAAAAACTGTTTTTT	CASSPGTGGEKLFF	TRBV7-9	.	TRBJ1-4	TRBD1
TGTGCCAGCAGTCCCCCCGGGCGGCGCACAGATACGCAGTATTTT	CASSPPGRRTDTQYF	TRBV6-8	.	TRBJ2-3	.
TGTGCCAGCTCACCGGGACTAGCGGGGGACTACGAGCAGTACTTC	CASSPGLAGDYEQYF	TRBV18	.	TRBJ2-7	TRBD2
TGTGCCAGCAGACAACCGGAACACCCCACAGATACGCAGTATTTT	CASRQPEHPTDTQYF	TRBV7-2	few	TRBJ2-3	.
TGTGCCAGCAGCTTAAGGGGACAGGGGGCCCAGAGGGATGAACGGAAACTGTTTTTT	CASSLRGQGAQRDERKLFF	TRBV5-5	.	TRBJ1-4	TRBD1
TGTGCCAGCAGCTTATTTATCCCCCCGGACGAGCAGTACTTC	CASSLFIPPDEQYF	TRBV7-2	.	TRBJ2-7	.
TGTGCCAGCAGCTTAAGGGGACAGGGGGCAGATACGCAGTATTTT	CASSLRGQGADTQYF	TRBV7-9	.	TRBJ2-3	TRBD1
TGTGCCAGCAGCTTGGCGACTAGCGGGGTTCCTAGGGCCTACGAGCAGTACTTC	CASSLATSGVPRAYEQYF	TRBV5-4	.	TRBJ2-7	TRBD2
TGTGCCAGCAGTGCGTCGAAGACACGCTACACCTTC	CASSASKTRYTF	TRBV2	few	TRBJ1-2	.
TGTGCCACCAGCAGAGACGGAAGGAACTATGGCTACACCTTC	CATSRDGRNYGYTF	TRBV15	.	TRBJ1-2	.
TGTGCCAGCGGAACGGGAGCAACTGGGGCCAACGTCCTGACTTTC	CASGTGATGANVLTF	TRBV28	.	TRBJ2-6	.